This T cell receptor (beta chain) is from a study of cytomegalovirus exposure and HLA in healthy donors. Study context: Of over 300 genotyped donors, around 84% clustered with self-reported Caucasian donors.

Germline assignment: CDR1 ENHRY and CDR2 SYGVKD. This CDR3 contains 11 residues. The ends were cut back, 5 bases at V and 8 bases at J, with 7 bases in the middle. The primer mix had 60 Vbeta and 13 Jbeta primers. Profiled with immunoSEQ multiplex PCR; TCRdb holds only in-frame clones, not every one. The sample includes over 110,000 clones, about 79% of them seen just once. Notes on the study in general: Several of the most significant clusters appeared linked to common viral pathogens, based on a later analysis. TCR beta V segments were, for the most part, productive about 87% or about 30% of the time in an earlier analysis. No immune exposure information besides CMV serostatus was available.

As to this clone: Its antigen remains unknown.

The rearrangement uses TRBV10-3 and TRBJ2-1, with D possibly matching TRBD2 (6 bases). This receptor was identified in a male donor in good health and CMV-seronegative. Sequenced sample: PBMCs. The chain's CDR3 is CAISPGDEQFF. The CDR3 nucleotides are TGTGCCATCAGTCCGGGGGATGAGCAGTTCTTC.